Below are 26 T cell receptor beta chains sequenced from a single sample in a study of memory CD4+ T cells and cytomegalovirus serostatus. Generated by immunoSEQ multiplex PCR, the TCRdb table keeps only in-frame clones and is missing some. The repertoire consists of 25,000 to 40,000 clones, with about 76% occurring once and the leading ten covering roughly 0.65%. The sort gate was single viable CD3+CD4+CD8-CD45RO+ cells for memory CD4+ T cells. The sequencing input was memory CD4+ T cells from blood. These receptors originate from an adult in good health and CMV-seronegative. Some clones in this sample may be carry-over from other donors' samples.

This clone was detected only once. This rearrangement joins TRBV11-3 to TRBJ2-3, with TRBD2 identical over 9 bases. Germline loops: CDR1 SGHNT, CDR2 YENEEA. J was trimmed by 3 bases and V by 3 bases; bases with no gene match: 7. There are 16 residues in the CDR3. CDR3 sequence reads: CASSLVSGGITDTQYF. CDR3 DNA sequence: TGTGCCAGCAGCTTGGTCAGCGGGGGGATAACAGATACGCAGTATTTT.

The V and J genes are TRBV10-3 and TRBJ2-3, with D possibly matching TRBD2 (7 bases). Germline loops: CDR1 ENHRY, CDR2 SYGVKD. The CDR3 consists of 15 residues. V dropped 4 bases and J dropped 0 bases, with 11 bases sitting between them. The CDR3 coding sequence is TGTGCCATCAGTGTAGGGGGGGGCAGCACAGATACGCAGTATTTT. Protein sequence: CAISVGGGSTDTQYF.

The CDR3 bases are TGCGCCAGCAGTGAGTCGGACAGGGGGACCCCTGAAGCTTTCTTT. It codes for CASSESDRGTPEAFF. This chain connects TRBV10-2 to TRBJ1-1, with 10 bases that match TRBD1. The CDR3 loop spans 15 amino acids. Per germline, CDR1 WSHSY and CDR2 SAAADI. V lost 0 bases and J lost 6; bases outside the gene matches: 4.

Concerning this clone itself: Mismatch with germline at one junction end may stem from a read error. This rearrangement joins TRBV11-3 to TRBJ2-7; 11 bases align to TRBD1. The CDR3 consists of 13 residues. Germline V gives CDR1 SGHNT, CDR2 YENEEA. CDR3 DNA sequence: TGTGCCAGCAGTTTAGGGACAGGGGGCGAGCAGTACTTC. Translating it yields CASSLGTGGEQYF.

This clone was seen only a few times. The chain carries TRBV7-2 and TRBJ2-6; the D gene is possibly TRBD1 (5 bases). The CDR3 is made up of 18 amino acids. Germline values: CDR1 SGHTA, CDR2 FQGNSA. V lost 1 base and J 0 bases, leaving 13 bases between the germline ends. The CDR3 bases are TGTGCCAGCAGCTTAGAGGGGTGGATGCACTCTGGGGCCAACGTCCTGACTTTC. As protein: CASSLEGWMHSGANVLTF.

The V call is TRBV11-3, the J call TRBJ2-3; D gene uncertain. The CDR3 is 14 amino acids. CDR1 and CDR2 (germline): SGHNT, YENEEA. Trimming cost V 0 bases and J 0 bases, with 4 bases left between them. The CDR3 coding sequence is TGTGCCAGCAGCTTAGATTTCAGCACAGATACGCAGTATTTT. Translating it yields CASSLDFSTDTQYF.

V usage is TRBV2 and J usage is TRBJ1-2; 7 bases align to TRBD1. In germline, CDR1 is SNHLY, CDR2 FYNNEI. The V segment lost 11 bases and the J segment 6 bases; nucleotides outside the gene matches: 6. The CDR3 is 11 amino acids. Here the CDR3 reads CAGSTGDGYTF. The CDR3 DNA reads TGTGCCGGTTCAACAGGGGATGGCTACACCTTC. Variable domain in full (rest from reference TRBV2 and TRBJ1-2): EPEVTQTPSHQVTQMGQEVILRCVPISNHLYFYWYRQILGQKVEFLVSFYNNEISEKSEIFDDQFSVERPDGSNFTLKIRSTKLEDSAMYFCAGSTGDGYTFGSGTRLTVV.

J is TRBJ1-6 and V is TRBV7-6; D uncertain. V shed 1 base and J shed 0 bases, with 7 bases lying between them. CDR3 size: 16 residues. From germline, CDR1 is SGHVS and CDR2 FNYEAQ. The CDR3, as DNA: TGTGCCAGCAGCTTAGGAGGGAGCTCCTATAATTCACCCCTCCACTTT. It yields the protein CASSLGGSSYNSPLHF.

This clone was seen only a few times. V is TRBV5-1 and J is TRBJ2-3; perhaps TRBD1 as D (6 bases). The CDR3 spans 12 residues. V was cut by 7 bases and J by 7 bases, with 13 bases left in between. Germline CDR1 SGHRS, CDR2 YFSETQ. The CDR3 DNA reads TGCGCCAGCGGCCCGGACAGTAATACGCAGTATTTT. Its protein is CASGPDSNTQYF.

J is TRBJ2-5 and V is TRBV12-5, with 10 bases aligning to TRBD2. Germline CDR1 LGHNT, CDR2 FRNRAP. The ends lost 4 bases at V and 2 bases at J; junction bases unmatched: 4. The length of the CDR3 is 15 residues. Here the CDR3 reads CASGYVAGGQETQYF. In nucleotides, the CDR3 is TGTGCTAGTGGTTATGTAGCGGGGGGACAAGAGACCCAGTACTTC.

J is TRBJ2-5 and V is TRBV11-2; the D gene is possibly TRBD2 (5 bases). V shed 4 bases and J shed 5 bases, with 11 bases lying between them. In germline, CDR1 is SGHAT, CDR2 FQNNGV. The CDR3 totals 13 residues. The CDR3 DNA reads TGTGCCAGCAGCTACCGGGGTCGGGAGACCCAGTACTTC. This encodes CASSYRGRETQYF.

The rearrangement uses TRBV2 and TRBJ2-1; 7 bases agree with TRBD2. The germline CDR1 and CDR2 sequences are SNHLY and FYNNEI. The CDR3 is made up of 16 amino acids. V shed 1 base, J shed 3 bases, and the junction held 6 bases outside the gene matches. The chain's CDR3 is CASSEVRLAVYNEQFF. CDR3 DNA: TGTGCCAGCAGTGAAGTTCGGCTAGCGGTCTACAATGAGCAGTTCTTC.

This chain connects TRBV4-3 to TRBJ2-6, with D tentatively TRBD1 (5 bases). Trimming left V 0 bases short and J 10 bases short, with 13 bases between. CDR1 is LGHNA, CDR2 YSLEER, per germline. The CDR3 is made up of 15 amino acids. Here the CDR3 reads CASSQDWAGFNVLTF. For the CDR3, the DNA is TGCGCCAGCAGCCAAGATTGGGCAGGGTTTAACGTCCTGACTTTC.

CDR3 nucleotides: TGTGCCAGCAGTGTTCAGTGGCGGCACACCTTC. Its translation: CASSVQWRHTF. The rearrangement uses TRBV9 and TRBJ1-2; the D is unclear. Germline V gene lookup returns CDR1 SGDLS and CDR2 YYNGEE. Trimming pared 5 bases from V and 12 bases from J, leaving 14 bases between. The CDR3 is made up of 11 amino acids.

The J gene is TRBJ1-2, the V gene TRBV6-6, with D uncertain. This CDR3 spans 12 amino acids. In germline, CDR1 is MNHNY, CDR2 SVGAGI (reference sequence). The V gene lost 5 bases and the J gene lost 8 bases, with 12 bases spanning the gap. CDR3 nucleotides: TGTGCCAGCAGTCCTCGTGGGGAGGGCTACACCTTC. Its translation: CASSPRGEGYTF.

This chain uses TRBV7-2 with TRBJ1-6; D may be TRBD1 (5 bases). Germline CDR1 and CDR2: SGHTA and FQGNSA. Trimming removed 3 bases from V and 7 bases from J, with 16 bases in between. The CDR3 covers 16 residues. The CDR3 DNA reads as TGTGCCAGCAGCTTCAACGTGGGCAGGGCAAATTCACCCCTCCACTTT. It specifies CASSFNVGRANSPLHF.

The J gene is TRBJ1-2, the V gene TRBV6-5, with unresolved D. The CDR3 totals 15 residues. Germline values: CDR1 MNHEY, CDR2 SVGAGI. Trimming removed 2 bases from V and 5 bases from J, with 15 bases in between. CDR3 region: CASSYRLAVGYGYTF. The CDR3 coding sequence is TGTGCCAGCAGTTACAGGTTGGCAGTAGGTTATGGCTACACCTTC.

V gene TRBV14 combines with J gene TRBJ1-6; a possible D gene is TRBD1 (5 bases). CDR1 and CDR2 (germline): SGHDN, FVKESK. This CDR3 is built from 15 residues. Trimming took 3 bases from V and 2 from J, leaving 8 bases between them. CDR3 loop: CASSQGVTYNSPLHF. The CDR3 DNA follows: TGTGCCAGCAGCCAGGGGGTAACCTATAATTCACCCCTCCACTTT.

The chain joins TRBV4-1 to TRBJ1-1, with TRBD1 matching 8 bases. V lost 6 bases and J lost 2; bases outside the gene matches: 5. Germline values: CDR1 MGHRA, CDR2 YSYEKL. This CDR3 region has 14 residues. The CDR3 region is CASRGQGINTEAFF. The CDR3 DNA reads TGCGCCAGCAGAGGACAGGGTATTAACACTGAAGCTTTCTTT.

J is TRBJ2-2 and V is TRBV19; 14 bases are a match to TRBD2. The germline V gene has CDR1 LNHDA and CDR2 SQIVND (reference sequence). This CDR3 spans 21 amino acids. Losses at the gene ends were 1 base for V and 2 bases for J; bases not matched to a gene: 12. DNA of the CDR3: TGTGCCAGTAGTATAGGGCGTCTGGGGACTAGCGGGAGATATAACACCGGGGAGCTGTTTTTT. Translating gives CASSIGRLGTSGRYNTGELFF.

The gene calls are TRBV11-2 and TRBJ2-7; D possibly corresponds to TRBD1 (6 bases). In germline, CDR1 is SGHAT, CDR2 FQNNGV. Trimming stripped 4 bases from V and 0 bases from J, with 10 bases between. The CDR3 loop spans 14 amino acids. The CDR3 nucleotides are TGTGCCAGCAGCTCTAACAGGGACTCCTACGAGCAGTACTTC. The encoded protein is CASSSNRDSYEQYF.

The V call is TRBV11-2, the J call TRBJ2-1; D is tentatively TRBD1 or TRBD2 (5 bases each). Germline-derived CDR1 and CDR2 are SGHAT and FQNNGV. The CDR3 consists of 15 residues. V lost 4 bases and J 10 bases, leaving 20 bases between the germline ends. Written as DNA, the CDR3 is TGTGCCAGCAGCTCGGGGCTTAGACGGACCGGAGAGCAGTTCTTC. It translates to CASSSGLRRTGEQFF.

The chain recombines TRBV11-2 with TRBJ1-6, with D perhaps TRBD1 (6 bases). Trimming cost V 3 bases and J 6 bases, with 12 bases left between them. Per the germline V gene, CDR1 is SGHAT and CDR2 is FQNNGV. The CDR3 totals 15 residues. The DNA of the CDR3 is TGTGCCAGCAGCTTCGAGACAGGCCTTAATTCACCCCTCCACTTT. It specifies CASSFETGLNSPLHF.

This clone appeared a single time. The CDR3 loop reads CASSLPGTSGGEETQYF. The CDR3 DNA is TGTGCCAGCAGCTTGCCCGGGACTAGCGGGGGGGAAGAGACCCAGTACTTC. The chain employs TRBV5-6 and TRBJ2-5; 16 bases align to TRBD2. The CDR3 extends over 17 amino acids. CDR1 is SGHDT and CDR2 is YYEEEE in the germline V gene. V trimming: 1 base; J trimming: 3 bases; junction bases outside the gene matches: 3.

The J gene is TRBJ2-7, the V gene TRBV7-9, with 9 bases fitting TRBD1. Per germline, CDR1 SEHNR and CDR2 FQNEAQ (reference sequence). The CDR3 consists of 14 residues. V lost 1 base to trimming and J lost 5 bases; unmatched junction nucleotides: 3. The CDR3 DNA sequence: TGTGCCAGCAGCTTAGGGGGACAGGGTAACGAGCAGTACTTC. It yields the protein CASSLGGQGNEQYF.

The chain joins TRBV19 to TRBJ2-5; D tentatively fits TRBD1 or TRBD2 (5 bases each). The CDR3 is 15 residues long. Germline V lookup: CDR1 LNHDA, CDR2 SQIVND (reference sequence). V was trimmed by 3 bases and J by 0 bases, leaving 11 bases between them. The CDR3 DNA reads TGTGCCAGTAGTATGGGGGTACCGTACCAAGAGACCCAGTACTTC. Its translation is CASSMGVPYQETQYF.